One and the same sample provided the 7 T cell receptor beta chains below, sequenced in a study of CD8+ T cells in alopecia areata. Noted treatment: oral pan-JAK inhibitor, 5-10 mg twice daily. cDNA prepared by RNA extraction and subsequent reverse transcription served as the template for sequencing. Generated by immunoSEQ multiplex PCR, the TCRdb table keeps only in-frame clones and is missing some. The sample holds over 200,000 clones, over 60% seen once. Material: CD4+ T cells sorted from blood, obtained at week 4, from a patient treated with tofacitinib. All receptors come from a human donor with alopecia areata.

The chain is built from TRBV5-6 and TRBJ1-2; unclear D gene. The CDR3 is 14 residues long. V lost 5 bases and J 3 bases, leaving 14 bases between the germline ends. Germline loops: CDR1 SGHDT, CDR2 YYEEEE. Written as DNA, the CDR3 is TGTGCCAGCAGTAATATCGGGCAAGACTATGGCTACACCTTC. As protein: CASSNIGQDYGYTF.

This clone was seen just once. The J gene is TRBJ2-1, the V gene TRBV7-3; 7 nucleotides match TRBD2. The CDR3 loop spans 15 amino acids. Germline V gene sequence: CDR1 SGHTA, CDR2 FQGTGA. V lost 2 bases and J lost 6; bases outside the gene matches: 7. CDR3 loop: CASSLEGTNFNEQFF. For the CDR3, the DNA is TGTGCCAGCAGCTTAGAGGGGACTAACTTCAATGAGCAGTTCTTC.

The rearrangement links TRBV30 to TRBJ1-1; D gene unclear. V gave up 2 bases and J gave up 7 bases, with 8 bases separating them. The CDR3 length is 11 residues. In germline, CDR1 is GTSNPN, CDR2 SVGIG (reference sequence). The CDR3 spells CAWSLTSEAFF. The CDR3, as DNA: TGTGCCTGGAGTCTAACAAGTGAAGCTTTCTTT.

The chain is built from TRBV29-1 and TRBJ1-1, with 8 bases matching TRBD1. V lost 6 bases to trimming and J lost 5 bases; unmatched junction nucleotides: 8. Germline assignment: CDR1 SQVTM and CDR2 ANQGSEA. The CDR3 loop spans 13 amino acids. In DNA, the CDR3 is TGCAGCGTCACCACCGGACAGGGAACTGAAGCTTTCTTT. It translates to CSVTTGQGTEAFF.

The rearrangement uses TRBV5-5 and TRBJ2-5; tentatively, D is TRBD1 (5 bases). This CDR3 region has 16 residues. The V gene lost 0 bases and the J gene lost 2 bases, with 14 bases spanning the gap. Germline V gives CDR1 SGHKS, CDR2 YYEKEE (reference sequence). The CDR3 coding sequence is TGTGCCAGCAGCTTGGCCTTTGGGGCAGGACAAGAGACCCAGTACTTC. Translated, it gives CASSLAFGAGQETQYF.

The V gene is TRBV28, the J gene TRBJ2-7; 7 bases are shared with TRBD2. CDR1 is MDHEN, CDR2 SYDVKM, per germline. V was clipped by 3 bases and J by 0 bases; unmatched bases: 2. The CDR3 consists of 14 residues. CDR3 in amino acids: CASSFGGSSYEQYF. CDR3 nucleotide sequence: TGTGCCAGCAGTTTCGGGGGGAGCTCCTACGAGCAGTACTTC.

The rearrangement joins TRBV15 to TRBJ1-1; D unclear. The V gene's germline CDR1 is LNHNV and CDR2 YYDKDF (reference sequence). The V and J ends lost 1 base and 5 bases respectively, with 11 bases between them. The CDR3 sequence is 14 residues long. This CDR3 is CATSRGGTGTEAFF. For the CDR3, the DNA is TGTGCCACCAGCAGAGGCGGAACGGGGACTGAAGCTTTCTTT.